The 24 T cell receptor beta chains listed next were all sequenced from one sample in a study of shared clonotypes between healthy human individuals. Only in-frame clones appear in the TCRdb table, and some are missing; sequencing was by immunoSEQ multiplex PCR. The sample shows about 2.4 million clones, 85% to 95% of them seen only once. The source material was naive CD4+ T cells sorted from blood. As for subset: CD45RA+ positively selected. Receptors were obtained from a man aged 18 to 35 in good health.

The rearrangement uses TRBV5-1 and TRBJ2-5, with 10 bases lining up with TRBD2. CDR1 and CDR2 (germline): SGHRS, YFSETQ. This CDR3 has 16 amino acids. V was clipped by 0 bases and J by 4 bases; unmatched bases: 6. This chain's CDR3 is CASSLAPAGGRETQYF. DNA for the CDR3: TGCGCCAGCAGCTTGGCTCCAGCGGGAGGGCGAGAGACCCAGTACTTC.

CDR3 coding DNA: TGTGCCAGCAGTAACAGCCACGAGCAGTACTTC. It specifies CASSNSHEQYF. The rearrangement joins TRBV6-5 to TRBJ2-7; D is ambiguous. Per the germline V gene, CDR1 is MNHEY and CDR2 is SVGAGI. The CDR3 consists of 11 residues. V was clipped by 5 bases and J by 5 bases, with 7 bases between them.

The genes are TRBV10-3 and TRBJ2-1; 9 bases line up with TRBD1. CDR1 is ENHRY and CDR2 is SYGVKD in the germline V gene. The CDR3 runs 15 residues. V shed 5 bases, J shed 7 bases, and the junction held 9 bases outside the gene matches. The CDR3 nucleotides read TGTGCCATCAGTAGGACAGGGGTCGCGGGAAATGAGCAGTTCTTC. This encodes CAISRTGVAGNEQFF.

The CDR3 bases are TGTGCCAGCAGTGAGGGACTTGGACCCGAGCAGTACTTC. Its protein product is CASSEGLGPEQYF. J is TRBJ2-7 and V is TRBV2; D is perhaps TRBD2 (6 bases). Germline CDR1 SNHLY, CDR2 FYNNEI. The ends were cut back, 3 bases at V and 6 bases at J, with 12 bases in the middle. This CDR3 region has 13 residues.

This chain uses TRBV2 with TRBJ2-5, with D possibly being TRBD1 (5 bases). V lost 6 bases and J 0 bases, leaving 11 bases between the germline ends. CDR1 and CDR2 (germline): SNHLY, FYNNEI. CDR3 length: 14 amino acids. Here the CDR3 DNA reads TGTGCCAGCAGCCAAGGGGAAAACCAAGAGACCCAGTACTTC. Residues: CASSQGENQETQYF. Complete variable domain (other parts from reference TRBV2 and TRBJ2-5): EPEVTQTPSHQVTQMGQEVILRCVPISNHLYFYWYRQILGQKVEFLVSFYNNEISEKSEIFDDQFSVERPDGSNFTLKIRSTKLEDSAMYFCASSQGENQETQYFGPGTRLLVL.

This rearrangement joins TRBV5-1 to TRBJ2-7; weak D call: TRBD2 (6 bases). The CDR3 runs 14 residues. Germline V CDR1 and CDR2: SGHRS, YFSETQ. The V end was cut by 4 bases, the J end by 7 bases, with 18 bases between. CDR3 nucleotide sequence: TGCGCCAGCAGCAATTGGGAGGCACTAGGGGAGCAGTACTTC. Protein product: CASSNWEALGEQYF.

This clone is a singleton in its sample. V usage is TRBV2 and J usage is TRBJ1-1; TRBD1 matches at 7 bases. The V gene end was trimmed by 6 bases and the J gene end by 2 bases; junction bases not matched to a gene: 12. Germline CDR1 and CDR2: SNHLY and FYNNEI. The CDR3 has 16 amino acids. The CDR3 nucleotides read TGTGCCAGCAGGAAACCTGGGACAGACATTAACACTGAAGCTTTCTTT. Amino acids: CASRKPGTDINTEAFF.

DNA of the CDR3: TGCGCCAGCAGCGGGACAGATCTGTCAGATACGCAGTATTTT. Encoded protein: CASSGTDLSDTQYF. The V and J genes are TRBV4-1 and TRBJ2-3, with 7 bases fitting TRBD1. The CDR3 runs to 14 residues. Germline CDR1 is MGHRA and CDR2 is YSYEKL. Trimming at V came to 5 bases and at J to 4 bases, leaving 6 bases not matched to a gene.

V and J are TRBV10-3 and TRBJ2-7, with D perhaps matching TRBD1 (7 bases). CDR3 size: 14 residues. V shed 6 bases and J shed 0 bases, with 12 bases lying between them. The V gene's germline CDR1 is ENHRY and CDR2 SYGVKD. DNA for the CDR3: TGTGCCATCAGGGAGGGGGCGAGCTCCTACGAGCAGTACTTC. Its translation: CAIREGASSYEQYF.

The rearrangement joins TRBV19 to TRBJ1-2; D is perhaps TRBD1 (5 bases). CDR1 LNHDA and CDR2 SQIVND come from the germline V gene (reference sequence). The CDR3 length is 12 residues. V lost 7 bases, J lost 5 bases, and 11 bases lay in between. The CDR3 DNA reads TGTGCCAGTACCCCCGGGGCTTATGGCTACACCTTC. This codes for CASTPGAYGYTF.

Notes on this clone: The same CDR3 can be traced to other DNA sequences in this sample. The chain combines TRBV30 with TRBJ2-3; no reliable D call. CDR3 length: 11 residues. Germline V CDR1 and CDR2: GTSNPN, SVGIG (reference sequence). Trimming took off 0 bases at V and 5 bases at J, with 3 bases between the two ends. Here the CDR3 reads CAWSVEDTQYF. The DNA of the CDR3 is TGTGCCTGGAGTGTGGAAGATACGCAGTATTTT.

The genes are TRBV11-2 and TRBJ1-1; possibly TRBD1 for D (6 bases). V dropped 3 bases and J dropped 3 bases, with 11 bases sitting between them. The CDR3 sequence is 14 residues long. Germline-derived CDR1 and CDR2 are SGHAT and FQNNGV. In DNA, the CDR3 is TGTGCCAGCAGCTTTCGGACAGCCGACACTGAAGCTTTCTTT. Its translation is CASSFRTADTEAFF. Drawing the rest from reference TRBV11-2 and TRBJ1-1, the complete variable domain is EAGVAQSPRYKIIEKRQSVAFWCNPISGHATLYWYQQILGQGPKLLIQFQNNGVVDDSQLPKDRFSAERLKGVDSTLKIQPAKLEDSAVYLCASSFRTADTEAFFGQGTRLTVV.

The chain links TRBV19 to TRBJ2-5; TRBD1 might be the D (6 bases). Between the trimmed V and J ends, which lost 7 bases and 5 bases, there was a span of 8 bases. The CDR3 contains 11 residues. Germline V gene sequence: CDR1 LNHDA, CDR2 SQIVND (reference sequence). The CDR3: CASMQGETQYF. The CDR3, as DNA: TGTGCCAGTATGCAGGGGGAGACCCAGTACTTC.

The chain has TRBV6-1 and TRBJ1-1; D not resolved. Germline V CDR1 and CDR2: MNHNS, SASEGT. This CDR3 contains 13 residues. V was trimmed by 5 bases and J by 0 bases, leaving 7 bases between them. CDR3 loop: CASSRAMNTEAFF. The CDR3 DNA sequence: TGTGCCAGCAGTAGGGCCATGAACACTGAAGCTTTCTTT.

DNA for the CDR3: TGTGCCAGCAGTGAACCCCTAGTAGGGTTCTTC. Protein product: CASSEPLVGFF. The rearrangement uses TRBV6-1 and TRBJ2-1; D uncertain. CDR3 length equals 11 residues. Germline CDR1 MNHNS, CDR2 SASEGT. Trimming removed 2 bases from V and 15 bases from J, with 11 bases in between.

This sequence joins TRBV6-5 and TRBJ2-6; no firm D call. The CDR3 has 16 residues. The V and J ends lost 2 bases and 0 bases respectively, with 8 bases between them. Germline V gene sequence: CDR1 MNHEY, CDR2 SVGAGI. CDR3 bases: TGTGCCAGCAGTTACGCCGCCAGCTCTGGGGCCAACGTCCTGACTTTC. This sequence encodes CASSYAASSGANVLTF.

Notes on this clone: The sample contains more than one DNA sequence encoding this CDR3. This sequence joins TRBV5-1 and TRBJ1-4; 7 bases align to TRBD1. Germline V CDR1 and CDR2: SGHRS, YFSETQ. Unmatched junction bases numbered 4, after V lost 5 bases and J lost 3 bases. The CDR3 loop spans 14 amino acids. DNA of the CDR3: TGCGCCAGCAGTTCCGGGACAGCTAATGAAAAACTGTTTTTT. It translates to CASSSGTANEKLFF.

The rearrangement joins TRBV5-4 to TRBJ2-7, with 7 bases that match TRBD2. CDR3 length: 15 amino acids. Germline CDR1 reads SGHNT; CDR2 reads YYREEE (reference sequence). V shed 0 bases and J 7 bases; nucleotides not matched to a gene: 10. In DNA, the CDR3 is TGTGCCAGCAGCTTGGTGGCTAGCGGTGTCCGGGAGCAGTACTTC. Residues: CASSLVASGVREQYF.

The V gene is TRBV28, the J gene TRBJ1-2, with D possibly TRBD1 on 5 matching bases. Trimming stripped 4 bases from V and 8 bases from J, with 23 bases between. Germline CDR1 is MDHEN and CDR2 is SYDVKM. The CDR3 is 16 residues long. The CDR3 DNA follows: TGTGCCAGCAGTTCAGTCGAAGTGGGGGGGACGGGCGGCTACACCTTC. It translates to CASSSVEVGGTGGYTF.

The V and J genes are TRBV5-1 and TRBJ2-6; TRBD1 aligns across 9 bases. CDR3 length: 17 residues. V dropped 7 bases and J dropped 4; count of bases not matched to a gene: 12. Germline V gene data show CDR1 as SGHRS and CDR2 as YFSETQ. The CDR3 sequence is CASARDRASSGANVLTF. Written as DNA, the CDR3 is TGCGCCAGCGCCCGGGACAGGGCCTCCTCCGGGGCCAACGTCCTGACTTTC.

CDR3 sequence (DNA): TGTGCCAGCAGTGAAAGGGGTTTCGGACTAGCGGGGGTGATGTTTTTT. Translating it yields CASSERGFGLAGVMFF. The chain joins TRBV2 to TRBJ2-2; 13 nucleotides match TRBD2. The germline V gene has CDR1 SNHLY and CDR2 FYNNEI. This CDR3 is 16 amino acids long. The V and J ends lost 2 bases and 15 bases, in that order; junction bases with no gene match: 12.

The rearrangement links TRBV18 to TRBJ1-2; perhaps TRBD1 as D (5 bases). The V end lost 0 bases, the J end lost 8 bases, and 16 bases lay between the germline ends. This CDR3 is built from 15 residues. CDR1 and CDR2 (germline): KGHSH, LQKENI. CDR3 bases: TGTGCCAGCTCACCACCGGCAGGGAGGTCTTACGGCTACACCTTC. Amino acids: CASSPPAGRSYGYTF.

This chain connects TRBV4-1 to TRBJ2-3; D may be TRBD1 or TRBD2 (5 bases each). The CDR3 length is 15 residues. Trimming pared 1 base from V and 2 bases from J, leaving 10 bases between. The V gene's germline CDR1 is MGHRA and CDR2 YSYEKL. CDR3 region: CASSQVNGATDTQYF. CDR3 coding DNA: TGCGCCAGCAGCCAAGTGAACGGGGCCACAGATACGCAGTATTTT.

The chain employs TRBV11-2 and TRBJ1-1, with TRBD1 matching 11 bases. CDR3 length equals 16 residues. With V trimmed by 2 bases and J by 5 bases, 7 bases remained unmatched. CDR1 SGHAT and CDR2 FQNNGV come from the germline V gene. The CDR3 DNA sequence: TGTGCCAGCAGCTTAAGGGGGACAGGGGGGAGTACTGAAGCTTTCTTT. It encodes CASSLRGTGGSTEAFF.